This T cell receptor beta chain is from a study of cytomegalovirus exposure and HLA in healthy donors. Profiling relied on immunoSEQ multiplex PCR, and the TCRdb table lists in-frame clones only, not all of them. Of more than 80,000 clones in the sample, roughly 95% were seen once. Of note for this clone: Its antigen is undetermined.

General study points: Subsequent analysis showed first-cohort TCR clusters tending to co-occur in around 110 validation repertoires. Among TCR sequences, most were rare, though some public TCRs appeared in many donors. Overall, around 150 TCR beta chains were annotated as cytomegalovirus-associated. A few of the chains that were CMV-associated were confirmed in vitro to be specific for CMV antigens.

The receptor comes from a young woman in good health and CMV-seronegative. Sequenced: PBMCs.

DNA of the CDR3: TGTGCCAGCAGGTACCCAGGGGTTTCTTACGAGCAGTACTTC. It yields the protein CASRYPGVSYEQYF. The genes are TRBV28 and TRBJ2-7; possible D gene TRBD1, 6 bases. Germline assignment: CDR1 MDHEN and CDR2 SYDVKM. V was pared by 6 bases and J by 4 bases, with 16 bases between. CDR3 size: 14 residues.